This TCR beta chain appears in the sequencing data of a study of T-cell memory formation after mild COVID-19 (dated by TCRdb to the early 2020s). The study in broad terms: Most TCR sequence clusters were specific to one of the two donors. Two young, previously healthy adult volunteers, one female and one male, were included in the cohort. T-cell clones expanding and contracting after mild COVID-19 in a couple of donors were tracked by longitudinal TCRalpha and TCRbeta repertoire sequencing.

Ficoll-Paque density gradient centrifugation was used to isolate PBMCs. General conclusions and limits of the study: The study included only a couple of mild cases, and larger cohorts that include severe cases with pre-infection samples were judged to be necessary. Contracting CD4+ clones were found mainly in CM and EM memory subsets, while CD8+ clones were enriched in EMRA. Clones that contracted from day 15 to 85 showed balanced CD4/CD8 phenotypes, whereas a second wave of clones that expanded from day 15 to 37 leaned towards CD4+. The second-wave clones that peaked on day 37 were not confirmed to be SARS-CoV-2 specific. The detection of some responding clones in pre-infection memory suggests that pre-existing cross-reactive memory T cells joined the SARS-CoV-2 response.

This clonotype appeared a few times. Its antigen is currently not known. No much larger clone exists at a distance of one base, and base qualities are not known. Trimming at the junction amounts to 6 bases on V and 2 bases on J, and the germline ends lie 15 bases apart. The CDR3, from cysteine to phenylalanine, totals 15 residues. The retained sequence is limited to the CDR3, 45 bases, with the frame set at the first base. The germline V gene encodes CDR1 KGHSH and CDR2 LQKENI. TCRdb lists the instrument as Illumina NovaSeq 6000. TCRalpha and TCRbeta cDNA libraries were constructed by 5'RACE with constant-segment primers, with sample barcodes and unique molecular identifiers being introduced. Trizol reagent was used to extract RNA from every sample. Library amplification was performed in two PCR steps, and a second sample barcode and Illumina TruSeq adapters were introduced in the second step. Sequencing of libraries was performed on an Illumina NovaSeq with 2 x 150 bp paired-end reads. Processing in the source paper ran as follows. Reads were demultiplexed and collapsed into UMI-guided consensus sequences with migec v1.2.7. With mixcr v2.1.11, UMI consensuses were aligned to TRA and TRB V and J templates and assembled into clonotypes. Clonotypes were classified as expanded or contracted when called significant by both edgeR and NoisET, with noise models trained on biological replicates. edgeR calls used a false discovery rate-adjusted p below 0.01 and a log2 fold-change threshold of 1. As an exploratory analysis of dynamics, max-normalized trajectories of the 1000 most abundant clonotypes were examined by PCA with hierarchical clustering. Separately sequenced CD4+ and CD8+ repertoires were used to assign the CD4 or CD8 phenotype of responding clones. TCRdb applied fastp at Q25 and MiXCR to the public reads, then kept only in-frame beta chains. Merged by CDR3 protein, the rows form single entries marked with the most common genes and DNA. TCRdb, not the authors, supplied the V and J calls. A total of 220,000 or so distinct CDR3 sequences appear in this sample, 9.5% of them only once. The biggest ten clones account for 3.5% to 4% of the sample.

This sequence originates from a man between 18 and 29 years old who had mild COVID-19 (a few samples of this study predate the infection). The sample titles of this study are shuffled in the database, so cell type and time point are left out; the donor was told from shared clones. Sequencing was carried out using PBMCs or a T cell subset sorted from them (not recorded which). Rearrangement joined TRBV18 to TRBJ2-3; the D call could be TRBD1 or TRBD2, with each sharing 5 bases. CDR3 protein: CASSNGAGYTDTQYF. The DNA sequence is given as TGTGCCAGCTCGAACGGGGCAGGTTACACAGATACGCAGTATTTT.